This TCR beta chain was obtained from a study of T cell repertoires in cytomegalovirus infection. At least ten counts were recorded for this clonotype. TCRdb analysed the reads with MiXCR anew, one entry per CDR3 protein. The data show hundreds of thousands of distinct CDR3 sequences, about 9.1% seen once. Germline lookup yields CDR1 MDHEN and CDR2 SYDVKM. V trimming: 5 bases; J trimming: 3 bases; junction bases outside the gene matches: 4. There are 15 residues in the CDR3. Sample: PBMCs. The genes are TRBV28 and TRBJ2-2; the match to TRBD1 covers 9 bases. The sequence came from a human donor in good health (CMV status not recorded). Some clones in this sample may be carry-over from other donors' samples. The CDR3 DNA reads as TGTGCCAGCAGTCCGGGACAGGGATACACCGGGGAGCTGTTTTTT. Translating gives CASSPGQGYTGELFF.